These 28 T cell receptor beta chains came from one sample sequenced in a study of T cells in Graves' hyperthyroidism and ophthalmopathy (dated by TCRdb to the late 2010s). The method was multiplex PCR. The data were produced on an Illumina HiSeq 2000. TCR beta CDR3 regions were amplified from RNA transcripts. For the first round of RT-PCR on the TCR CDR3, the HTBI primer set was used together with the Qiagen OneStep RT-PCR kit. TCRdb applied fastp at Q25 and MiXCR to the public reads, then kept only in-frame beta chains. Records with the same CDR3 protein are collapsed into one entry carrying the most frequent genes and DNA. The sample contains fewer than 650,000 distinct CDR3 sequences, approximately 14% of them found a single time. The top ten clones comprise around 7% of the sample. The sequencing input was blood. These receptors all stem from a woman in her late teens or twenties with Graves' ophthalmopathy.

In the case of this clonotype: It may be a read error: a sequence one base away is much more abundant. Since no conserved phenylalanine or tryptophan closes the CDR3, a read error is the likely cause. The CDR3 loop reads CASRSRLYLYQETQYL. The CDR3 DNA reads as TGTGCCAGCAGATCCCGACTCTACCTTTACCAAGAGACCCAGTACCTC. The chain recombines TRBV3-1 with TRBJ2-5; D unclear. Trimming pared 6 bases from V and 0 bases from J, leaving 17 bases between. Germline CDR1 and CDR2: LGHDT and YNNKEL (reference sequence). CDR3 size: 16 residues.

V gene TRBV19 combines with J gene TRBJ1-3, with 9 positions matching TRBD1. Trimming removed 6 bases from V and 0 bases from J; junction bases left unmatched: 3. Germline CDR1 is LNHDA and CDR2 is SQIVND (reference sequence). The CDR3 has 15 residues. The CDR3: CASSVTGGSGNTIYF. The CDR3 DNA reads TGTGCCAGTAGCGTGACAGGGGGCTCTGGAAACACCATATATTTT.

This clonotype was seen ten or more times. V is TRBV20-1 and J is TRBJ2-1; D is perhaps TRBD2 (5 bases). Per the germline V gene, CDR1 is DFQATT and CDR2 is SNEGSKA (reference sequence). CDR3 length: 15 residues. V was shortened by 1 base and J by 5 bases, with 15 bases between the two germline ends. CDR3 DNA: TGCAGTGCTAGAGGGACTCTCGACGCACACAATGAGCAGTTCTTC. Encoded protein: CSARGTLDAHNEQFF.

The chain couples TRBV20-1 to TRBJ2-2, with TRBD1 as a possible D gene (6 bases). Trimming took 5 bases from V and 6 from J, leaving 13 bases between them. The CDR3 contains 13 residues. The germline CDR1 and CDR2 sequences are DFQATT and SNEGSKA (reference sequence). CDR3 nucleotides: TGCAGTGCTCCAGGGGTCAGGGCCGGGGAGCTGTTTTTT. Translation: CSAPGVRAGELFF.

Ten or more counts support this clonotype. CDR3 in amino acids: CAWSQGSTGNTIYF. CDR3 coding DNA: TGTGCCTGGAGTCAGGGGTCGACTGGAAACACCATATATTTT. The chain recombines TRBV30 with TRBJ1-3; a possible D gene is TRBD1 (6 bases). This CDR3 contains 14 residues. Trimming cost V 2 bases and J 2 bases, with 10 bases left between them. Germline CDR1 and CDR2: GTSNPN and SVGIG (reference sequence).

This clonotype was seen many times. This chain connects TRBV28 to TRBJ1-2; TRBD1 matches at 7 bases. J was trimmed by 4 bases and V by 4 bases; bases with no gene match: 3. The germline V gene has CDR1 MDHEN and CDR2 SYDVKM. This CDR3 contains 13 residues. The CDR3 loop is CASSSGTVYGYTF. For the CDR3, the DNA is TGTGCCAGCAGTTCCGGGACAGTCTATGGCTACACCTTC.

The CDR3 sequence is CASSLSGNSPEQFF. The CDR3 region has the DNA TGTGCCAGCAGTTTATCGGGAAACTCACCTGAGCAGTTCTTC. The V call is TRBV27, the J call TRBJ2-1; D unresolved. This CDR3 region has 14 residues. CDR1 and CDR2 (germline): MNHEY, SMNVEV (reference sequence). V was pared by 0 bases and J by 9 bases, with 12 bases between.

In this sample, this clonotype turned up many times. The chain employs TRBV27 and TRBJ2-7; 12 bases line up with TRBD1. This CDR3 comprises 14 residues. V dropped 6 bases and J dropped 3; count of bases not matched to a gene: 3. From germline, CDR1 is MNHEY and CDR2 SMNVEV (reference sequence). CDR3 DNA sequence: TGTGCCAGCAGCTGGGACAGGGGGCGCTACGAGCAGTACTTC. As protein: CASSWDRGRYEQYF.

This clonotype was picked up many times. This chain links TRBV3-1 with TRBJ1-4, with a tentative D call TRBD1 (5 bases). V was shortened by 0 bases and J by 7 bases, with 15 bases between the two germline ends. From germline, CDR1 is LGHDT and CDR2 YNNKEL (reference sequence). The length of the CDR3 is 16 residues. This chain's CDR3 is CASSQDMGGGREKLFF. CDR3 DNA sequence: TGTGCCAGCAGCCAAGATATGGGGGGGGGTCGTGAAAAACTGTTTTTT. The full variable domain, with the rest looked up from reference TRBV3-1 and TRBJ1-4, is DTAVSQTPKYLVTQMGNDKSIKCEQNLGHDTMYWYKQDSKKFLKIMFSYNNKELIINETVPNRFSPKSPDKAHLNLHINSLELGDSAVYFCASSQDMGGGREKLFFGSGTQLSVL.

This clonotype has at least ten counts. A read error is possible here, since a much larger clone lies one base away. This chain uses TRBV6-1 with TRBJ2-3; D perhaps matches TRBD1 (5 bases). Looked up from germline, CDR1 is MNHNS and CDR2 is SASEGT. Trimming shortened V by 6 bases and J by 5 bases, and 9 bases separated the two germline ends. This CDR3 contains 12 residues. CDR3 DNA: TGTGCCAGCAGCCACCAGGGAGATACGCAGTATTTT. It encodes CASSHQGDTQYF.

This clonotype was seen many times. The chain is built from TRBV30 and TRBJ2-5; possibly TRBD1 for D (6 bases). The CDR3 is 11 amino acids. Germline V CDR1 and CDR2: GTSNPN, SVGIG (reference sequence). The CDR3 sequence: CGAQGYETQYF. Written as DNA, the CDR3 is TGTGGAGCACAGGGTTACGAGACCCAGTACTTC.

This chain connects TRBV24-1 to TRBJ2-3; 9 bases match TRBD1. V lost 1 base and J lost 2; bases outside the gene matches: 9. Germline V lookup: CDR1 KGHDR, CDR2 SFDVKD. The CDR3 has 18 residues. CDR3 coding DNA: TGTGCCACCAGTGATTTAACAGGGGGACAGGGCCACACAGATACGCAGTATTTT. The encoded protein is CATSDLTGGQGHTDTQYF.

In its sample, this clonotype was seen a few times. CDR3 sequence (DNA): TGTGCCACCGCAGACAGGGTTTATACCGCCCAAGAGACCCAGTACTTC. Translated: CATADRVYTAQETQYF. The chain is built from TRBV24-1 and TRBJ2-5, with 7 bases identical to TRBD1. Germline-derived CDR1 and CDR2 are KGHDR and SFDVKD. Trimming took 9 bases from V and 1 from J; bases not matched to a gene: 13. The CDR3 has 16 residues.

A few counts support this clonotype. This chain connects TRBV9 to TRBJ2-1; 15 bases fit TRBD2. The V segment lost 5 bases and the J segment 1 base; nucleotides outside the gene matches: 13. In germline, CDR1 is SGDLS, CDR2 YYNGEE. The CDR3 loop spans 20 amino acids. The CDR3 nucleotides read TGTGCCAGCAGTCCTAAAGGACTAGCGGGAGGGTCGGATTCCTACAATGAGCAGTTCTTC. It codes for CASSPKGLAGGSDSYNEQFF.

In this sample, this clonotype turned up a few times. The chain employs TRBV25-1 and TRBJ1-5; D not resolved. Germline-derived CDR1 and CDR2 are MGHDK and SYGVNS. The CDR3 spans 14 residues. V was shortened by 1 base and J by 4 bases, with 8 bases between the two germline ends. DNA of the CDR3: TGTGCCAGCAGTGAATGGGGTCAAAATCAGCCCCAGCATTTT. It translates to CASSEWGQNQPQHF.

The table lists this clonotype with many counts. The V and J genes are TRBV7-8 and TRBJ2-1; the match to TRBD2 covers 12 bases. Germline CDR1 is SGHVS and CDR2 is FQNEAQ. J gave up 6 bases and V 0 bases, and 3 bases lay outside the gene matches. The CDR3 spans 16 residues. DNA for the CDR3: TGTGCCAGCAGCTTAGCCCTAGCGGGAGGGCGCAATGAGCAGTTCTTC. Translating it yields CASSLALAGGRNEQFF.

This clonotype was seen at least ten times. V is TRBV20-1 and J is TRBJ1-1; TRBD1 aligns across 9 bases. The J segment lost 1 base and the V segment lost 4 bases, leaving 4 bases of the junction unmatched. Germline lookup yields CDR1 DFQATT and CDR2 SNEGSKA (reference sequence). CDR3 length: 14 amino acids. In DNA form, the CDR3 reads TGCAGTGCTATCCGGGACAGGGCGAACACTGAAGCTTTCTTT. Translated, it gives CSAIRDRANTEAFF.

This clonotype occurred many times. This rearrangement joins TRBV6-5 to TRBJ2-7; the D gene is possibly TRBD1 (6 bases). V lost 2 bases and J lost 6, with 11 bases in between. CDR1 MNHEY and CDR2 SVGAGI come from the germline V gene. The CDR3 loop spans 13 amino acids. DNA for the CDR3: TGTGCCAGCAGTTACACACAGGGATCCGAGCAGTACTTC. Translated: CASSYTQGSEQYF.

The rearrangement links TRBV6-1 to TRBJ1-5; weak D call: TRBD1 (6 bases). This CDR3 has 13 amino acids. Germline-derived CDR1 and CDR2 are MNHNS and SASEGT. V lost 11 bases, J lost 7 bases, and 18 bases lay in between. CDR3 protein: CASEGRGGQPQHF. The CDR3 DNA reads TGTGCCTCTGAAGGCAGGGGAGGGCAGCCCCAGCATTTT.

J is TRBJ1-2 and V is TRBV6-1; the match to TRBD1 covers 12 bases. Germline assignment: CDR1 MNHNS and CDR2 SASEGT. The CDR3 extends over 15 amino acids. J was trimmed by 6 bases and V by 5 bases; bases with no gene match: 7. For the CDR3, the DNA is TGTGCCAGCAGTTCAATGGGACAGGGGGCAAATGGCTACACCTTC. Translated, it gives CASSSMGQGANGYTF.

Remarks on this clonotype: At one end the junction does not follow the germline gene, possibly because of a read error. The chain uses TRBV6-5 and TRBJ1-1; D is uncertain. Germline CDR1 and CDR2: MNHEY and SVGAGI. The CDR3 covers 15 residues. CDR3 region: CASSHSPGVNTEAFF. CDR3 sequence (DNA): TGTGCCAGCAGTCACTCTCCAGGAGTGAACACTGAAGCTTTCTTT.

This clonotype was detected ten times or more. At one end, the junction sequence differs from germline, possibly due to a read error. This chain links TRBV7-8 with TRBJ2-3, with D hard to call. CDR3 length: 14 residues. Germline assignment: CDR1 SGHVS and CDR2 FQNEAQ. The CDR3 DNA reads as TGTGCCAGCAGCCAGAGACCCAGCGCAGATACGCAGTGTTTT. Translated: CASSQRPSADTQCF.

This chain joins TRBV6-2 or TRBV6-3 and TRBJ2-3; 8 bases are shared with TRBD1. Germline lookup yields CDR1 MNHEY and CDR2 SVGEGT. J lost 1 base, V lost 5 bases, and 8 bases had no gene match. The CDR3 is 16 residues long. CDR3 coding DNA: TGTGCCAGCAGTCCCGACAGGGGATCTGGCACAGATACGCAGTATTTT. Amino acids: CASSPDRGSGTDTQYF.

This clonotype was seen at least ten times. The chain recombines TRBV19 with TRBJ2-2; 7 nucleotides align to TRBD1. J gave up 6 bases and V 7 bases, and 11 bases lay outside the gene matches. Looked up from germline, CDR1 is LNHDA and CDR2 is SQIVND (reference sequence). CDR3 length: 15 residues. CDR3 protein: CASTDRDVTPGELFF. The CDR3 nucleotides read TGTGCCAGTACCGACAGGGATGTTACCCCCGGGGAGCTGTTTTTT.

The chain joins TRBV29-1 to TRBJ2-7; maybe TRBD2 (5 bases). The CDR3 length is 15 residues. Germline CDR1 and CDR2: SQVTM and ANQGSEA. V lost 0 bases and J lost 7, with 19 bases in between. Written as DNA, the CDR3 is TGCAGCGTTGAAGATCCGGGCAGCGGCGAAAGGGAGCAGTACTTC. This sequence encodes CSVEDPGSGEREQYF.

This clonotype was recorded a few times. This sequence joins TRBV28 and TRBJ2-3; TRBD2 agrees at 9 bases. Trimming cost V 3 bases and J 1 base; bases outside gene matches: 8. Germline CDR1 reads MDHEN; CDR2 reads SYDVKM. This CDR3 has 17 residues. The CDR3 nucleotides read TGTGCCAGCAGTTTCGCCGTAGCGGGAGAGGGCACAGATACGCAGTATTTT. Encoded protein: CASSFAVAGEGTDTQYF.

The table lists this clonotype with many counts. The rearrangement joins TRBV27 to TRBJ2-7; the D gene is possibly TRBD1 (5 bases). This CDR3 region has 15 residues. With 7 bases removed from V and 4 bases from J, the gap between germline ends came to 20 bases. Germline V CDR1 and CDR2: MNHEY, SMNVEV (reference sequence). The CDR3, as DNA: TGTGCCAGCACCCCGGGTGGCCAGGGTCGGTACGAGCAGTACTTC. Translation gives CASTPGGQGRYEQYF.

At least ten counts were recorded for this clonotype. This chain uses TRBV20-1 with TRBJ2-7; D call uncertain. Looked up from germline, CDR1 is DFQATT and CDR2 is SNEGSKA (reference sequence). Trimming took off 0 bases at V and 4 bases at J, with 4 bases between the two ends. This CDR3 comprises 11 residues. The CDR3 is CSAREKYEQYF. The CDR3 nucleotides read TGCAGTGCTAGAGAGAAGTACGAGCAGTACTTC.